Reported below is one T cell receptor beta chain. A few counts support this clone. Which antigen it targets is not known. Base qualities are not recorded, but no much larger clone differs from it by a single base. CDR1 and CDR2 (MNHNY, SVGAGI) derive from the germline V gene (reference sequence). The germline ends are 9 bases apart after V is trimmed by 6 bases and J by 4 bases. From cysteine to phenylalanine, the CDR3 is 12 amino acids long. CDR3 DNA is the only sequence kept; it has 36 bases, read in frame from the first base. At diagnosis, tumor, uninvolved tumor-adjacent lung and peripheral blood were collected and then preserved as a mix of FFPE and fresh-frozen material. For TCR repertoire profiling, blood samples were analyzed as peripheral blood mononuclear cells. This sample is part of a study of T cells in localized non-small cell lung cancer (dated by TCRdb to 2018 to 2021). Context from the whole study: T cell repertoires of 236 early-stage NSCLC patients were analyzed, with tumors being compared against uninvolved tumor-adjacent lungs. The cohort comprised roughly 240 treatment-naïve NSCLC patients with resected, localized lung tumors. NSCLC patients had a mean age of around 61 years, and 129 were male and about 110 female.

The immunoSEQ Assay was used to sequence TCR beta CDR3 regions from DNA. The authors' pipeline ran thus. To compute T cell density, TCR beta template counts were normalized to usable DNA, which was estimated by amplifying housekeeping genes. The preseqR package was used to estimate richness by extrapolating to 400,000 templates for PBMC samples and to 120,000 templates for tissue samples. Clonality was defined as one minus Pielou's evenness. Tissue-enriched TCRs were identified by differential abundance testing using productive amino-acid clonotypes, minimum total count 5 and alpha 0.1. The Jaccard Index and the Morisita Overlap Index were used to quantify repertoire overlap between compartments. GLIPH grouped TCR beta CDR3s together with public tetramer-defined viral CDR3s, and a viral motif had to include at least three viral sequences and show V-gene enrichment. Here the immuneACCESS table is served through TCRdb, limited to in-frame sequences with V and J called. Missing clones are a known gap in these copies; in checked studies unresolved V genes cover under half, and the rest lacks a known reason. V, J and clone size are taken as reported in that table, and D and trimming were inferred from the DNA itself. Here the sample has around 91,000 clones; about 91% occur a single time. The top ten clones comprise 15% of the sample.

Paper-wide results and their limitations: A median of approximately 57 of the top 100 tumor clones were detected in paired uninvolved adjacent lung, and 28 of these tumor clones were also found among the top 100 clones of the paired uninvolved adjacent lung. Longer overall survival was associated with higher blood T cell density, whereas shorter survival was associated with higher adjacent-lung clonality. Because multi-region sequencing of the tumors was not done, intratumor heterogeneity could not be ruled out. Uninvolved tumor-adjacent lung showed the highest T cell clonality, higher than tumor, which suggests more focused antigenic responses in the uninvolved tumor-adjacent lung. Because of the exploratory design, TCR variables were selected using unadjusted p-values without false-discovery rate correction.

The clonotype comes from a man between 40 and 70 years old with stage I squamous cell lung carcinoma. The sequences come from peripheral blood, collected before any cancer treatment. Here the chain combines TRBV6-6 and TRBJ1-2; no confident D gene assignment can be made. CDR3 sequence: CASRRGFYGYTF. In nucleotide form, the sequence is TGTGCCAGCAGGAGAGGGTTCTATGGCTACACCTTC.